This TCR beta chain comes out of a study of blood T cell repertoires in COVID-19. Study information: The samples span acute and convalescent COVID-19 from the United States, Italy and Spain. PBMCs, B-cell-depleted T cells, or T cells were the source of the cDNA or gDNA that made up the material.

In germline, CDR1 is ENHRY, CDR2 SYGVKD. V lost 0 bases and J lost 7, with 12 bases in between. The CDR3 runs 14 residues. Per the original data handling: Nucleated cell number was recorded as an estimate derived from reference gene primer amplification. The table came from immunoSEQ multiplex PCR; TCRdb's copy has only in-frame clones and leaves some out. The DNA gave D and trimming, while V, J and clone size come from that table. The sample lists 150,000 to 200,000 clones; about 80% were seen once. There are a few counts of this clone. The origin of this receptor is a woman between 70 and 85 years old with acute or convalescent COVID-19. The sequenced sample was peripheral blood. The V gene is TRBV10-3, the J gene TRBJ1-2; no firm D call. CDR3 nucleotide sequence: TGTGCCATCAGTGAGTCAAGAGAACCGGGTGGCTACACCTTC. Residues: CAISESREPGGYTF.